This is a list of T cell receptor beta chains from one sample in a study of T cell responses to AZD1222 COVID-19 vaccine. Here immunoSEQ multiplex PCR was the method, and the copy in TCRdb shows in-frame clones only, minus some. This sample has about 140,000 clones, with approximately 93% found just once. This sample comprised peripheral blood, obtained on day 0 of MenACWY control vaccination. These receptors all stem from an adult in good health. The CDR3 runs from the conserved cysteine through the conserved F or W. The D gene is left open where the match is weak. Size is omitted from some rows. Given values are once, few, many or a class for expanded clones.

TRBV2	once	-	TRBJ1-1	CASRQISTEAFF	TGTGCCAGCCGGCAGATTAGCACTGAAGCTTTCTTT
TRBV15	-	-	TRBJ1-4	CATSGSEKLFF	TGTGCCACCAGCGGATCTGAAAAACTGTTTTTT
TRBV2	-	-	TRBJ1-6	CASMGGGNNSPLHF	TGTGCCAGCATGGGGGGAGGGAACAATTCACCCCTCCACTTT
TRBV24-1	-	-	TRBJ1-3	CATSDGQSSGNTIYF	TGTGCCACCAGTGATGGACAGAGCTCTGGAAACACCATATATTTT
TRBV7-9	once	-	TRBJ2-1	CASSLASARDSSYNEQFF	TGTGCCAGCAGCTTAGCTTCCGCCAGGGATAGCTCCTACAATGAGCAGTTCTTC
TRBV9	-	TRBD2	TRBJ2-1	CASSASGRYNEQFF	TGTGCCAGCAGCGCTAGCGGGCGGTACAATGAGCAGTTCTTC
TRBV3-1/TRBV3-2	-	-	TRBJ1-1	CASSQEIQGGTEAFF	TGTGCCAGCAGCCAAGAAATTCAGGGAGGCACTGAAGCTTTCTTT
TRBV7-2	-	TRBD1	TRBJ1-5	CASSLDRGRNQPQHF	TGTGCCAGCAGCTTAGACAGGGGGCGCAATCAGCCCCAGCATTTT
TRBV4-1	-	TRBD2	TRBJ2-1	CASSQVGGMSIDGQFF	TGCGCCAGCAGCCAAGTGGGGGGGATGTCGATAGATGGGCAGTTCTTC
TRBV29-1	-	TRBD1	TRBJ1-1	CSVDSTTGAFF	TGCAGCGTTGATAGTACGACAGGGGCTTTCTTT
TRBV6-6	-	-	TRBJ1-2	CASSYLDYGYTF	TGTGCCAGCAGTTACTTAGACTATGGCTACACCTTC
TRBV29-1	-	TRBD1	TRBJ1-2	CSAQGQGGYTF	TGCAGCGCCCAAGGACAGGGAGGCTACACCTTC
TRBV5-1	-	-	TRBJ2-2	CASSTNTGELFF	TGCGCCAGCAGCACTAACACCGGGGAGCTGTTTTTT
TRBV7-6	-	-	TRBJ2-1	CASSLAARSSYNEQFF	TGTGCCAGCAGCTTAGCTGCCAGGAGCTCCTACAATGAGCAGTTCTTC
TRBV27	-	TRBD1	TRBJ1-2	CASSTLDRGPLDGYTF	TGTGCCAGCAGTACCCTCGACAGGGGGCCTCTCGATGGCTACACCTTC
TRBV7-8	once	-	TRBJ2-5	CASSISGGNQETQYF	TGTGCCAGCAGCATCTCGGGGGGCAACCAAGAGACCCAGTACTTC
TRBV9	once	-	TRBJ2-1	CASSVEVTRGNEQFF	TGTGCCAGCAGCGTAGAAGTGACTAGGGGCAATGAGCAGTTCTTC
TRBV19	-	-	TRBJ2-7	CASSPRAGSYEQYF	TGTGCCAGTAGTCCTCGGGCAGGGAGCTACGAGCAGTACTTC
TRBV9	-	TRBD1	TRBJ1-2	CASSAGQGFLRGYTF	TGTGCCAGCAGCGCAGGACAGGGGTTTTTACGTGGCTACACCTTC
TRBV19	once	TRBD1	TRBJ1-2	CASYTTGGSYGYTF	TGTGCCAGTTACACAACAGGGGGAAGCTATGGCTACACCTTC
TRBV7-8	-	-	TRBJ1-1	CASSPGTWDTEAFF	TGTGCCAGCAGCCCCGGGACCTGGGACACTGAAGCTTTCTTT
TRBV5-8	-	TRBD1	TRBJ1-2	CASSRRTGGLYGYTF	TGTGCCAGCAGCCGTCGGACAGGGGGGCTGTATGGCTACACCTTC
TRBV7-6	-	-	TRBJ1-4	CASSSTPRSNEKLFF	TGTGCCAGCAGCTCTACCCCCAGGTCTAATGAAAAACTGTTTTTT
TRBV7-9	-	-	TRBJ1-2	CASSPSRVYGYTF	TGTGCCAGCAGCCCGTCCAGGGTCTATGGCTACACCTTC
TRBV6-9	-	TRBD2	TRBJ2-7	CASSRGLAGRERSSYEQYF	TGTGCCAGCAGTAGGGGACTAGCGGGACGGGAGAGGAGCTCCTACGAGCAGTACTTC
TRBV6-5	-	-	TRBJ1-1	CASRGHLDTEAFF	TGTGCCAGCAGAGGACACCTTGACACTGAAGCTTTCTTT
TRBV5-4	-	-	TRBJ2-1	CASSLYSNEQFF	TGTGCCAGCAGCTTGTACAGCAATGAGCAGTTCTTC
TRBV10-3	-	TRBD2	TRBJ2-2	CAISEARRGSGGATGELFF	TGTGCCATCAGTGAGGCCCGAAGGGGTAGCGGGGGGGCCACCGGGGAGCTGTTTTTT
TRBV7-2	-	-	TRBJ2-5	CASSWGLKETQYF	TGTGCCAGCAGCTGGGGGTTGAAAGAGACCCAGTACTTC
TRBV11-2	-	-	TRBJ2-7	CASSPRGTASYEQYF	TGTGCCAGCAGCCCTCGGGGGACAGCGTCATACGAGCAGTACTTC
TRBV10-1	-	-	TRBJ1-6	CASSDGRDSPLHF	TGCGCCAGCAGTGATGGGCGCGATTCACCCCTCCACTTT
TRBV7-2	-	-	TRBJ2-3	CASSLETGALRDTQYF	TGTGCCAGCAGCTTAGAAACGGGGGCCCTAAGAGATACGCAGTATTTT
TRBV11-2	-	TRBD2	TRBJ2-3	CASSLAGTDTQYF	TGTGCCAGCAGCCTAGCGGGCACAGATACGCAGTATTTT
TRBV28	once	-	TRBJ1-6	CASSFRGNAPLHF	TGTGCCAGCAGTTTTCGAGGGAATGCACCCCTCCACTTT
TRBV5-1	few	-	TRBJ1-2	CASSVVGHETGYTF	TGCGCCAGCTCCGTGGTGGGACACGAAACCGGCTACACCTTC
TRBV7-2	few	TRBD1	TRBJ2-7	CASSPRTGRSSYEQYF	TGTGCCAGCAGCCCCCGGACAGGAAGGAGCTCCTACGAGCAGTACTTC
TRBV4-2	once	-	TRBJ1-4	CASSQDRSAGMWEKLFF	TGTGCCAGCAGCCAAGATCGTTCAGCGGGCATGTGGGAAAAACTGTTTTTT
TRBV5-4	-	TRBD1	TRBJ1-6	CASSSPGQNSPLHF	TGTGCCAGCAGCTCCCCGGGACAGAATTCACCCCTCCACTTT
TRBV2	-	-	TRBJ1-5	CASSEAWGGQPQHF	TGTGCCAGCAGTGAAGCCTGGGGCGGACAGCCCCAGCATTTT
TRBV27	-	-	TRBJ1-6	CASSLKPGSSYNSPLHF	TGTGCCAGCAGTTTAAAACCGGGGAGCTCCTATAATTCACCCCTCCACTTT
TRBV4-1	-	-	TRBJ1-1	CASSQESALIQTEAFF	TGCGCCAGCAGCCAAGAATCGGCTCTTATTCAGACTGAAGCTTTCTTT
TRBV27	once	-	TRBJ1-1	CASSLSGSTEAFF	TGTGCCAGCAGTTTAAGCGGGAGCACTGAAGCTTTCTTT
TRBV18	once	-	TRBJ2-1	CASSPNLGNNEQFF	TGTGCCAGCTCACCAAACCTAGGAAACAATGAGCAGTTCTTC
TRBV18	-	TRBD1	TRBJ1-2	CASSPDRSKLNYGYTF	TGTGCCAGCTCACCGGACAGGAGCAAATTAAACTATGGCTACACCTTC
TRBV6-2/TRBV6-3	-	TRBD2	TRBJ2-2	CASSYSSLAGYTGELFF	TGTGCCAGCAGTTACTCGTCACTAGCGGGCTACACCGGGGAGCTGTTTTTT
TRBV24-1	-	-	TRBJ2-1	CATSDSSGEQFF	TGTGCCACCAGTGATTCTTCGGGGGAGCAGTTCTTC
TRBV19	-	-	TRBJ1-2	CASSIVRVDQGNGYTF	TGTGCCAGTAGTATAGTACGGGTGGATCAAGGGAATGGCTACACCTTC
TRBV25-1	few	-	TRBJ1-2	CASSPTGFGYTF	TGTGCCAGCAGTCCCACAGGGTTTGGCTACACCTTC
TRBV27	-	-	TRBJ2-7	CASISGTNYEQYF	TGTGCCAGCATATCCGGGACCAACTACGAGCAGTACTTC
TRBV4-3	-	-	TRBJ2-2	CASSQEPGTANTGELFF	TGCGCCAGCAGCCAGGAGCCCGGGACCGCGAACACCGGGGAGCTGTTTTTT
TRBV3-1/TRBV3-2	-	-	TRBJ1-5	CASSVSGNNQPQHF	TGTGCCAGCAGCGTCAGCGGGAATAATCAGCCCCAGCATTTT
TRBV6-5	-	TRBD1	TRBJ1-2	CASSRRQGVWGGYTF	TGTGCCAGCAGTCGCAGACAGGGCGTCTGGGGTGGCTACACCTTC
TRBV6-5	once	-	TRBJ1-1	CASSYGGTHTEAFF	TGTGCCAGCAGTTACGGGGGGACGCACACTGAAGCTTTCTTT
TRBV27	-	TRBD2	TRBJ2-2	CASTWGGTSDTGELFF	TGTGCCAGCACCTGGGGGGGGACGAGCGACACCGGGGAGCTGTTTTTT